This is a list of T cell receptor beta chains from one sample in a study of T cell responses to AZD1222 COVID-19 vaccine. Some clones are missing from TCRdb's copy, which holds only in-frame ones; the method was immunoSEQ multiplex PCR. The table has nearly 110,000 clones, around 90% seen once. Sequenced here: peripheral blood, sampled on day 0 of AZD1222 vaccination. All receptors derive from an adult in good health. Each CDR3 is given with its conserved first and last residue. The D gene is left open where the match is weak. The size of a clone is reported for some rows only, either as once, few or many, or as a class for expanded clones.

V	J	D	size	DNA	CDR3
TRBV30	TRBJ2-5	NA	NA	TGTGCCTGGAGTGTTCGGCTGGGGACCCAGTACTTC	CAWSVRLGTQYF
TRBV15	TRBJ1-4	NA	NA	TGTGCCACCAGCAGGGGGGGGCGCGGAGGTAATGAAAAACTGTTTTTT	CATSRGGRGGNEKLFF
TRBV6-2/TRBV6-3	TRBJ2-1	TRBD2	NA	TGTGCCAGCAGTTTTTCTAGCGGGCTTAGGAATGAGCAGTTCTTC	CASSFSSGLRNEQFF
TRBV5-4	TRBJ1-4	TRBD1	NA	TGTGCCAGCAGCTTTGACAGGGGGCGGCCTAATGAAAAACTGTTTTTT	CASSFDRGRPNEKLFF
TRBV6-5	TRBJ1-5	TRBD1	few	TGTGCCAGCAGAGGACAGGGTGCGAGCAATCAGCCCCAGCATTTT	CASRGQGASNQPQHF
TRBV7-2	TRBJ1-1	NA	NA	TGTGCCAGCAGCTCCCCCGGGCTCAGTATGGTGAACACTGAAGCTTTCTTT	CASSSPGLSMVNTEAFF
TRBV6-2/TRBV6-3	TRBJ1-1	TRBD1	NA	TGTGCCAGCAGTTACGACCCTCGGGGACAGGGGGCCACTGAAGCTTTCTTT	CASSYDPRGQGATEAFF
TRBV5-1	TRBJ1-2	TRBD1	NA	TGCGCCAGCAGCTTGAGGGACAGGGCTTCCTATGGCTACACCTTC	CASSLRDRASYGYTF
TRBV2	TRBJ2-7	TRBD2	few	TGTGCCAGCAGTGAAGCGCCTCTTACGCGGGAGATCTACGAGCAGTACTTC	CASSEAPLTREIYEQYF
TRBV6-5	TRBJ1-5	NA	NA	TGTGCCAGCAGTTACTCCACAGGGCGGTCTCAGCCCCAGCATTTT	CASSYSTGRSQPQHF
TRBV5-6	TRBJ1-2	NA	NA	TGTGCCAGCAGCTTGATATCATCTAACTATGGCTACACCTTC	CASSLISSNYGYTF
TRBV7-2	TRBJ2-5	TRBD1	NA	TGTGCCAGCAGTCCAGGGGGCGGAGAGACCCAGTACTTC	CASSPGGGETQYF
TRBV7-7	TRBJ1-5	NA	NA	TGTGCTAGCAGTCCCGGACTAAATAGTCCCCAGCATTTT	CASSPGLNSPQHF
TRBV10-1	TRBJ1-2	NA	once	TGCGCCAGCAGTCCCCGGACGGACTATGGCTACACCTTC	CASSPRTDYGYTF
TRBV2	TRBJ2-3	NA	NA	TGTGCCAGCAAGTTTGGCACAGATACGCAGTATTTT	CASKFGTDTQYF
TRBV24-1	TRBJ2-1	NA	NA	TGTGCCACCAGTGATGGGAGACAGGCCAATGAGCAGTTCTTC	CATSDGRQANEQFF
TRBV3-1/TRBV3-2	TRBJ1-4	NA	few	TGTGCCAGCAGCAGAAGAGGGAATGCTAATGAAAAACTGTTTTTT	CASSRRGNANEKLFF
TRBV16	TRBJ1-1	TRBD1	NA	TGTGCCAGCAGCCCGACGACAGGGGTGAACACTGAAGCTTTCTTT	CASSPTTGVNTEAFF
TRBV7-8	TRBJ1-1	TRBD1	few	TGTGCCAGCATCCGGGGCCGGACAGGGGCCCTGAACACTGAAGCTTTCTTT	CASIRGRTGALNTEAFF
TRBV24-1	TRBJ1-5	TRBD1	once	TGTGCCACCAGTGATGCGAACAGGGGGTACAATCAGCCCCAGCATTTT	CATSDANRGYNQPQHF
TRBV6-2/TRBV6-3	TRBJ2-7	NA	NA	TGTGCCAGCAGTTACGGCAGGACCTACGAGCAGTACTTC	CASSYGRTYEQYF
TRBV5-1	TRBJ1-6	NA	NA	TGCGCCAGCAGCTTGGGAAGGCCAGAAGCTCCGAATTCACCCCTCCACTTT	CASSLGRPEAPNSPLHF
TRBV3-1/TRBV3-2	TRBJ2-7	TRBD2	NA	TGTGCCAGCAGCCTCGGACTAGCGGGAGGGTACGAGCAGTACTTC	CASSLGLAGGYEQYF
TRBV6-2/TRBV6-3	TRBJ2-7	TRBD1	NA	TGTGCCAGCAGTGGCCGCCTCGGACAGGGTAACTCCTACGAGCAGTACTTC	CASSGRLGQGNSYEQYF
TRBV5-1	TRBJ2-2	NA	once	TGCGCCAGCAGCTTGGAGAGGGGACGGGAGCTGTTTTTT	CASSLERGRELFF
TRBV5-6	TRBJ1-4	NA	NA	TGTGCCAGCAGCTCCGCACCTCAGGGTTTTGGGGAAAAACTGTTTTTT	CASSSAPQGFGEKLFF
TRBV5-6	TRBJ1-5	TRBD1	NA	TGTGCCAGCAGCTGGGGCCAGGGGGCCTATCAGCCCCAGCATTTT	CASSWGQGAYQPQHF
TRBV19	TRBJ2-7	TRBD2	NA	TGTGCCAGTTCACGGGGGGGATCCTACGAGCAGTACTTC	CASSRGGSYEQYF
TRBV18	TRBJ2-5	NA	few	TGTGCCAGCTCACCACCTTCCGCCCAAGAGACCCAGTACTTC	CASSPPSAQETQYF
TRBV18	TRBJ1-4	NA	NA	TGTGCCAGCTCACCACCAAGGGAGCGGGAAAAACTGTTTTTT	CASSPPREREKLFF
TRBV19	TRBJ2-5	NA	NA	TGTGCCAGTAGTATAGGGGGGGTAGGTGGAGAGACCCAGTACTTC	CASSIGGVGGETQYF